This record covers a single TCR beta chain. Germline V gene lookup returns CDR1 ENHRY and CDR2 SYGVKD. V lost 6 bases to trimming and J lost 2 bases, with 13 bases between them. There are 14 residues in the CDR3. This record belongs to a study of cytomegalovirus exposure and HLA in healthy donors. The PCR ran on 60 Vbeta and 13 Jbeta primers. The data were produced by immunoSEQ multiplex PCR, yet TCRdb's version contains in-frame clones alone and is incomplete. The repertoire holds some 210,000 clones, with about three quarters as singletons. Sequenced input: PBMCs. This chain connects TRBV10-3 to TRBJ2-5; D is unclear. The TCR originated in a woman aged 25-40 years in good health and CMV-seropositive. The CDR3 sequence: CAIRADASQETQYF. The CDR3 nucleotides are TGTGCCATCAGGGCGGATGCCTCGCAAGAGACCCAGTACTTC.